These 18 T cell receptor beta chains were sequenced from one sample in a study of T cells after yellow fever vaccination. Each CDR3 protein is one row after TCRdb ran MiXCR on the 5' RACE reads. The repertoire holds some 160,000 distinct CDR3 sequences, with 6% to 7.5% as singletons. Sequenced material: CD4+ T cells sorted from PBMCs, taken 4 to 5 days after the first yellow fever vaccination. Receptor source: a young man who received the YFV17D yellow fever vaccine.

Ten or more counts support this clonotype. This rearrangement joins TRBV28 to TRBJ2-2; D call uncertain. Germline V gives CDR1 MDHEN, CDR2 SYDVKM. This CDR3 has 16 amino acids. Trimming stripped 2 bases from V and 6 bases from J, with 16 bases between. CDR3: CASSLDARTVSGELFF. The DNA for the CDR3 is TGTGCCAGCAGTTTAGATGCGAGAACCGTGTCCGGGGAGCTGTTTTTT.

The chain combines TRBV20-1 with TRBJ1-2; TRBD1 is a possible D gene (5 bases). V lost 3 bases and J 3 bases, leaving 17 bases between the germline ends. Germline lookup yields CDR1 DFQATT and CDR2 SNEGSKA (reference sequence). CDR3 length: 15 amino acids. CDR3 in DNA: TGCAGTGCTAGCCGGTCGGGACGGGAGGACTATGGCTACACCTTC. Its translation is CSASRSGREDYGYTF.

This clonotype showed up many times. The V gene is TRBV18, the J gene TRBJ2-1; D is uncertain. This CDR3 spans 14 amino acids. The germline CDR1 and CDR2 sequences are KGHSH and LQKENI. Trimming pared 3 bases from V and 3 bases from J, leaving 9 bases between. CDR3 sequence (DNA): TGTGCCAGCTCACCGGCGAACAGCTACAATGAGCAGTTCTTC. Translation: CASSPANSYNEQFF.

This clonotype was recorded many times. The chain joins TRBV27 to TRBJ1-3; D is unresolved. V lost 5 bases to trimming and J lost 2 bases, with 16 bases between them. The CDR3 is 16 residues long. Per germline, CDR1 MNHEY and CDR2 SMNVEV (reference sequence). CDR3: CASSHQGGQTGNTIYF. The CDR3 DNA is TGTGCCAGCAGTCACCAAGGAGGGCAAACTGGAAACACCATATATTTT.

This clonotype was found a few times. This chain connects TRBV20-1 to TRBJ2-1, with 14 bases lining up with TRBD2. The CDR3 contains 15 residues. CDR1 and CDR2 from the germline V gene are DFQATT and SNEGSKA (reference sequence). V lost 6 bases to trimming and J lost 7 bases; unmatched junction nucleotides: 8. Here the CDR3 DNA reads TGCAGTGCCCGGGGACTAGCGGGGGCCTTGAATGAGCAGTTCTTC. Amino acid sequence: CSARGLAGALNEQFF.

This clonotype was observed many times. In DNA, the CDR3 is TGTGCCAGCAGCTTAGTAGGGACAGGAGATCAGCCCCAGCATTTT. Translation: CASSLVGTGDQPQHF. The J gene is TRBJ1-5, the V gene TRBV7-2; 8 bases agree with TRBD1. The CDR3 runs 15 residues. The V gene's germline CDR1 is SGHTA and CDR2 FQGNSA. Trimming took 1 base from V and 5 from J; bases not matched to a gene: 4.

This clonotype came up many times. V and J are TRBV10-3 and TRBJ1-1; 8 bases map to TRBD1. The CDR3 contains 14 residues. Germline trimming cut 3 bases from V and 10 bases from J; bases unmatched to any gene: 10. Germline values: CDR1 ENHRY, CDR2 SYGVKD. The CDR3 DNA follows: TGTGCCATCAGTGATAGGACAGGGACACTGACAGCTTTCTTT. Residues: CAISDRTGTLTAFF.

This clonotype was counted at least ten times. The chain combines TRBV7-6 with TRBJ2-1; D not resolved. The CDR3 extends over 11 amino acids. V lost 2 bases and J lost 9, with 5 bases in between. Germline V gene sequence: CDR1 SGHVS, CDR2 FNYEAQ. The CDR3 region has the DNA TGTGCCAGCAGCTTATTTTCTGAGCAGTTCTTC. This sequence encodes CASSLFSEQFF.

This clonotype occurred many times. This chain joins TRBV7-9 and TRBJ1-2, with D uncertain. The CDR3 is made up of 16 amino acids. V was trimmed by 0 bases and J by 6 bases, leaving 17 bases between them. Germline V gene data show CDR1 as SEHNR and CDR2 as FQNEAQ (reference sequence). CDR3 amino acids: CASSLAGFSFRDGYTF. The CDR3 DNA reads TGTGCCAGCAGCTTAGCGGGGTTCTCCTTTAGGGATGGCTACACCTTC.

In this sample, this clonotype turned up many times. Here the CDR3 DNA reads TGTGCCAGCAGCCACCCAAGGGGCACCACAGATACGCAGTATTTT. Its translation: CASSHPRGTTDTQYF. The V and J genes are TRBV4-2 and TRBJ2-3; D is possibly TRBD1 (5 bases). V shed 3 bases and J shed 2 bases, with 12 bases lying between them. There are 15 residues in the CDR3. The germline gives CDR1 LGHNA, CDR2 YNFKEQ.

This clonotype was counted at least ten times. This chain joins TRBV12-3 or TRBV12-4 and TRBJ2-1; D call uncertain. V was cut by 4 bases and J by 7 bases, with 8 bases left in between. CDR3 size: 12 residues. The DNA for the CDR3 is TGTGCCAGCAGTTGGTCAGGTAATGAGCAGTTCTTC. Translating it yields CASSWSGNEQFF.

The rearrangement uses TRBV4-3 and TRBJ1-3, with D tentatively TRBD1 (6 bases). The germline CDR1 and CDR2 sequences are LGHNA and YSLEER. Trimming stripped 5 bases from V and 4 bases from J, with 15 bases between. CDR3 length: 15 amino acids. The CDR3 region is CASSYAGAEGNTIYF. The DNA of the CDR3 is TGCGCCAGCAGCTACGCAGGGGCTGAAGGAAACACCATATATTTT.

This clonotype was detected many times. V gene TRBV5-1 combines with J gene TRBJ1-1; TRBD1 is a possible D gene (5 bases). V lost 7 bases and J 4 bases, leaving 20 bases between the germline ends. The V gene's germline CDR1 is SGHRS and CDR2 YFSETQ. The CDR3 extends over 15 amino acids. The CDR3, as DNA: TGCGCCAGCGGGGGAATGGCAGTTGAGGGCACTGAAGCTTTCTTT. Translation: CASGGMAVEGTEAFF.

Many counts were recorded for this clonotype. The V and J genes are TRBV20-1 and TRBJ1-4; weak D call: TRBD1 (6 bases). Germline V gives CDR1 DFQATT, CDR2 SNEGSKA (reference sequence). Trimming pared 7 bases from V and 5 bases from J, leaving 17 bases between. The CDR3 contains 14 residues. The CDR3 region has the DNA TGCAGTGTCGAGGGGGGGCAGGCAAATGAAAAACTGTTTTTT. It codes for CSVEGGQANEKLFF.

This clonotype has just a few counts. The rearrangement uses TRBV7-3 and TRBJ2-5; D ambiguous. CDR1 and CDR2 from the germline V gene are SGHTA and FQGTGA. V was shortened by 3 bases and J by 5 bases, with 10 bases between the two germline ends. This CDR3 is built from 13 residues. The CDR3 bases are TGTGCCAGCAGCTTGGAAGTGCGGGAGACCCAGTACTTC. It specifies CASSLEVRETQYF.

This clonotype showed up many times. The V and J genes are TRBV5-1 and TRBJ2-2, with 11 nucleotides matching TRBD1. V lost 7 bases, J lost 4 bases, and 6 bases stayed unmatched. Germline CDR1 SGHRS, CDR2 YFSETQ. The CDR3 spans 15 residues. CDR3 region: CASARTGGSTGELFF. The CDR3, as DNA: TGCGCCAGCGCGCGGACAGGGGGCAGCACCGGGGAGCTGTTTTTT.

This clonotype was counted ten times or more. The chain employs TRBV10-3 and TRBJ2-5; 14 bases map to TRBD2. The J segment lost 3 bases and the V segment lost 6 bases, leaving 6 bases of the junction unmatched. This CDR3 is 16 amino acids long. CDR1 and CDR2 from the germline V gene are ENHRY and SYGVKD. CDR3 in amino acids: CAIRRGLAGAEETQYF. CDR3 nucleotides: TGTGCCATCAGGAGGGGACTAGCGGGGGCCGAAGAGACCCAGTACTTC.

This clonotype has at least ten counts. The chain has TRBV19 and TRBJ2-2, with 12 nucleotides matching TRBD1. Germline trimming cut 5 bases from V and 5 bases from J; bases unmatched to any gene: 3. Germline V gene sequence: CDR1 LNHDA, CDR2 SQIVND (reference sequence). This CDR3 is 15 amino acids long. The CDR3 DNA is TGTGCCAGTAGTGCGGGACAGGGGGCAACCGGGGAGCTGTTTTTT. It encodes CASSAGQGATGELFF.